The clone carrying this TCR beta chain was seen a handful of times. Its antigen is not identified. Constant-segment primers were used for 5'RACE, and the resulting TCR alpha and TCR beta cDNA libraries carried sample barcodes and UMIs. TCRdb processed the 5' RACE reads anew with MiXCR; each CDR3 protein has one entry. This sample has some 68,000 distinct CDR3 sequences, with approximately 15% found just once. The data were obtained in a study of T-cell memory formation after mild COVID-19. Study-wide findings and caveats: Cross-reactive memory seemingly joined, as some responding clones were found in pre-infection memory.

CDR1 is DFQATT and CDR2 is SNEGSKA in the germline V gene (reference sequence). CDR3 length: 14 amino acids. Between the trimmed V and J ends, which lost 5 bases and 9 bases, there was a span of 20 bases. V gene TRBV20-1 combines with J gene TRBJ1-5; possible D gene TRBD1, 6 bases. The receptor was derived from an adult woman who had mild COVID-19 (a few samples of this study predate the infection). Cell type and time point are not known. Input material: PBMCs or a T cell subset sorted from them (not recorded which). The CDR3 loop is CSAPAGGQTWPQHF. The CDR3 nucleotides read TGCAGTGCTCCCGCCGGGGGCCAAACATGGCCCCAGCATTTT.